The rows below give T cell receptor beta chains drawn from one sample of a study of identical twins. In TCRdb, the 5' RACE reads were re-called with MiXCR into one record per CDR3 protein. This table holds about 520,000 distinct CDR3 sequences, roughly a fifth found once. These data are also associated with another study on T cells expressing NK-cell markers.

The specimen was CD4+ T cells sorted from blood. Receptor source: a woman younger than 35 in good health. The CDR3 runs from the conserved cysteine through the conserved F or W.

v_call cdr3_aa
TRBV2 CASSTSADTQYF
TRBV15 CATSAGTSVYNEQFF
TRBV29-1 CSGLLNRDGGYTF
TRBV9 CASSVDWGGTHRYTQYF
TRBV3-1 CASSRTALQETQYF
TRBV27 CASSFLQGGRTEAFF
TRBV24-1 CATSGSTGRTDTQYF
TRBV9 CASSGPRETQYF
TRBV2 CASSNRAPYF
TRBV5-1 CASMVGDTQYF
TRBV7-2 CASSLLPSKSYEQYF
TRBV6-5 CASSYSVAGGEQYF
TRBV12-3/TRBV12-4 CASSTMRYEQYF
TRBV20-1 CSAPREGRLTGELFF
TRBV5-1 CASSLGEMNTEAFF
TRBV7-9 CASRGWRESYTQYF
TRBV5-6 CASSFNRGQETQYF